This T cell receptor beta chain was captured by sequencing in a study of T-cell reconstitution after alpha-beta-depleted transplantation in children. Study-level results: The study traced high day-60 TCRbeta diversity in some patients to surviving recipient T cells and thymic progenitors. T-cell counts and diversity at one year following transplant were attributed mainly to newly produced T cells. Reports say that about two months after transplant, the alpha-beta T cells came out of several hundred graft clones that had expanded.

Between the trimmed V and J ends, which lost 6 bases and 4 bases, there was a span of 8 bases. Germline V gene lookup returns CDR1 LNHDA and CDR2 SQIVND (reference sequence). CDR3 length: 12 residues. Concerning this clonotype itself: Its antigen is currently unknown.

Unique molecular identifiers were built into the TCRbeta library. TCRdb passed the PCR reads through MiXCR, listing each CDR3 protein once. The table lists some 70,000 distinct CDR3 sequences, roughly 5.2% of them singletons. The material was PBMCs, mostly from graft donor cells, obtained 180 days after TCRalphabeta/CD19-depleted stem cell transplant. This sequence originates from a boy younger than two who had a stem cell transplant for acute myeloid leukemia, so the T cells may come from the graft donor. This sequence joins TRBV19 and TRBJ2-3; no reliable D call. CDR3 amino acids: CASSGLADTQYF. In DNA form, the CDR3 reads TGTGCCAGTAGCGGCCTAGCAGATACGCAGTATTTT.